Shown below are 15 T cell receptor beta chains from a single sample sequenced in a study of control samples from healthy donors and cancer patients. The method was immunoSEQ multiplex PCR; TCRdb's version includes in-frame clones alone and lacks a portion of them. The sample records about 180,000 clones, over 85% being singletons. The source material was blood. These receptors were collected from a man under 40 in good health.

This sequence joins TRBV5-6 and TRBJ1-6; D is ambiguous. Trimming pared 1 base from V and 8 bases from J, leaving 4 bases between. CDR1 and CDR2 (germline): SGHDT, YYEEEE. This CDR3 contains 12 residues. Written as DNA, the CDR3 is TGTGCCAGCAGCTTGATGGATTCACCCCTCCACTTT. This encodes CASSLMDSPLHF.

V and J are TRBV12-3 or TRBV12-4 and TRBJ1-4; possibly TRBD1 for D (5 bases). This CDR3 region has 12 residues. V was shortened by 3 bases and J by 7 bases, with 6 bases between the two germline ends. CDR3 coding DNA: TGTGCCAGCAGTTTCGGGGGTGAAAAACTGTTTTTT. Translated: CASSFGGEKLFF.

For the CDR3, the DNA is TGTGCCAGCAGGAAGTTTACGGGAGACACCGGGGAGCTGTTTTTT. The encoded protein is CASRKFTGDTGELFF. The chain has TRBV7-6 and TRBJ2-2; TRBD2 might be the D (6 bases). The germline gives CDR1 SGHVS, CDR2 FNYEAQ. The CDR3 runs 15 residues. V was pared by 6 bases and J by 3 bases, with 14 bases between.

The chain combines TRBV10-3 with TRBJ2-7; TRBD1 matches 8 bases. The CDR3 extends over 13 amino acids. J lost 5 bases, V lost 4 bases, and 4 bases had no gene match. The germline gives CDR1 ENHRY, CDR2 SYGVKD. The CDR3, as DNA: TGTGCCATCAGTGTAACAGGGGGAGACGAGCAGTACTTC. Translation: CAISVTGGDEQYF.

The V gene is TRBV7-3, the J gene TRBJ2-1; 10 bases are shared with TRBD1. V shed 5 bases, J shed 10 bases, and the junction held 11 bases outside the gene matches. CDR1 and CDR2 (germline): SGHTA, FQGTGA. The CDR3 runs 15 residues. CDR3: CASSPDRGQSGEQFF. The CDR3 DNA reads as TGTGCCAGCAGCCCCGACAGGGGGCAGTCGGGGGAGCAGTTCTTC.

The V call is TRBV5-5, the J call TRBJ2-4; D call uncertain. Trimming pared 4 bases from V and 0 bases from J, leaving 5 bases between. CDR3 length equals 13 residues. Germline V gene lookup returns CDR1 SGHKS and CDR2 YYEKEE (reference sequence). The CDR3 nucleotides are TGTGCCAGCAGCGGGGAAGCCAAAAACATTCAGTACTTC. The encoded protein is CASSGEAKNIQYF.

This rearrangement joins TRBV5-6 to TRBJ2-7; 10 positions match TRBD1. Germline V gives CDR1 SGHDT, CDR2 YYEEEE. This CDR3 has 16 amino acids. V dropped 0 bases and J dropped 4; count of bases not matched to a gene: 7. In DNA, the CDR3 is TGTGCCAGCAGCTTGGGACAGGGGGCAAGAATGTACGAGCAGTACTTC. Its protein product is CASSLGQGARMYEQYF.

CDR3 in DNA: TGTGCCAGCAGCGCCTTCGGTAGTGGGGAAGAGACCCAGTACTTC. Its protein product is CASSAFGSGEETQYF. J is TRBJ2-5 and V is TRBV9; D gene uncertain. The V gene's germline CDR1 is SGDLS and CDR2 YYNGEE. The CDR3 length is 15 residues. Between the trimmed V and J ends, which lost 3 bases and 3 bases, there was a span of 15 bases. Drawing the rest from reference TRBV9 and TRBJ2-5, the complete variable domain is DSGVTQTPKHLITATGQRVTLRCSPRSGDLSVYWYQQSLDQGLQFLIQYYNGEERAKGNILERFSAQQFPDLHSELNLSSLELGDSALYFCASSAFGSGEETQYFGPGTRLLVL.

The V gene is TRBV13, the J gene TRBJ2-7; 7 nucleotides align to TRBD1. CDR3 length: 15 residues. The germline CDR1 and CDR2 sequences are PRHDT and FYEKMQ (reference sequence). After removal of 5 bases from V and 2 bases from J, the junction contained 9 bases not matched to a gene. CDR3 region: CASSPWGRGTYEQYF. CDR3 nucleotides: TGTGCCAGCAGCCCCTGGGGCAGGGGGACCTACGAGCAGTACTTC.

The chain recombines TRBV28 with TRBJ1-2; TRBD1 is a possible D gene (5 bases). Germline lookup yields CDR1 MDHEN and CDR2 SYDVKM. CDR3 size: 15 residues. V lost 7 bases and J 0 bases, leaving 15 bases between the germline ends. The CDR3 DNA follows: TGTGCCAGCACCTCGGGACCGACAGCTAACTATGGCTACACCTTC. Translation gives CASTSGPTANYGYTF.

This chain uses TRBV21-1 with TRBJ1-2; the table gives TRBD1 as D, unverified against the DNA. TRBV21-1 is a pseudogene. The CDR3 runs to 12 residues. CDR3 sequence reads: CASSSRNYGYTF. The CDR3 bases are TGTGCCAGCAGCAGCAGGAACTATGGCTACACCTTC.

This chain uses TRBV21-1 with TRBJ2-1; TRBD1, the D gene given by the table, was not confirmed from the DNA. TRBV21-1 constitutes a pseudogene. The CDR3 has 16 residues. The CDR3 protein is CASSTTRTASYNEQFF. The CDR3 region has the DNA TGTGCCAGCAGCACCACCCGGACAGCCTCCTACAATGAGCAGTTCTTC.

The CDR3 reads CASSPAGGRSGNTIYF. Here the CDR3 DNA reads TGTGCCAGCAGCCCCGCTGGCGGCCGCTCTGGAAACACCATATATTTT. V usage is TRBV21-1 and J usage is TRBJ1-3. TRBV21-1 is a pseudogene segment. CDR3 length: 16 residues.

The V gene is TRBV5-4, the J gene TRBJ2-5; D is perhaps TRBD2 (6 bases). In germline, CDR1 is SGHNT, CDR2 YYREEE (reference sequence). The CDR3 contains 13 residues. V lost 5 bases, J lost 2 bases, and 10 bases lay in between. The DNA of the CDR3 is TGTGCCAGCAGGGGCGGGGTTCAAGAGACCCAGTACTTC. As protein: CASRGGVQETQYF.

This chain connects TRBV6-2 or TRBV6-3 to TRBJ1-1; 7 positions agree with TRBD1. CDR3 length: 14 residues. V lost 0 bases, J lost 3 bases, and 1 base stayed unmatched. Germline V gives CDR1 MNHEY, CDR2 SVGEGT. Written as DNA, the CDR3 is TGTGCCAGCAGTTACTCGGGACAGCACACTGAAGCTTTCTTT. This sequence encodes CASSYSGQHTEAFF.